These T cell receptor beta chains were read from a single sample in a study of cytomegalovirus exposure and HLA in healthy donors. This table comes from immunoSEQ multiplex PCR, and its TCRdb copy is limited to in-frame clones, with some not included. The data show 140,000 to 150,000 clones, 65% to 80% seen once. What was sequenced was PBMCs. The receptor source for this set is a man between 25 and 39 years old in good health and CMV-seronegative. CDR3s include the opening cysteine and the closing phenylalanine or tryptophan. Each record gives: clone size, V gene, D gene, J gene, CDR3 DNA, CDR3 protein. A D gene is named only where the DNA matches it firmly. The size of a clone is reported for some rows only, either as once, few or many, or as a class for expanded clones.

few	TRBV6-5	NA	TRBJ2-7	TGTGCCAGCCGGAGGGCAGGCGGGGACGAGCAGTACTTC	CASRRAGGDEQYF
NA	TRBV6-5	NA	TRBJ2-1	TGTGCCAGCAGAACCGACAGCTACAGTGAGCAGTTCTTC	CASRTDSYSEQFF
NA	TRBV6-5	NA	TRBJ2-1	TGTGCCAGCAGTTACCATCAGGCGCGGGACAGACTCTTC	CASSYHQARDRLF
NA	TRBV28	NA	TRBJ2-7	TGTGCCAGCAGTTTAAGGGGCAGGTACGAGCAGTACTTC	CASSLRGRYEQYF
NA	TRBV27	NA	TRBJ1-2	TGTGCCAGCAGTTTAGGGAGTTATCGCGGGGGCTACACCTTC	CASSLGSYRGGYTF
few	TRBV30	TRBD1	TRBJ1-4	TGTGCCTGGAGTGGACTGGGTGGACAGGGAGATGAAAAACTGTTTTTT	CAWSGLGGQGDEKLFF
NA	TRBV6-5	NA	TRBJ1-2	TGTGCCAGCAGTTACTCGGAGGGAGCTAACTATGGCTACACCTTC	CASSYSEGANYGYTF
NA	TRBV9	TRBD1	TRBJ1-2	TGTGCCAGCAGCCCGGACAGGAACTATGGCTACACCTTC	CASSPDRNYGYTF
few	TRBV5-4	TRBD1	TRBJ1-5	TGTGCCAGCAGCCTAGAACAGGGGGCGGATAGCAATCAGCCCCAGCATTTT	CASSLEQGADSNQPQHF
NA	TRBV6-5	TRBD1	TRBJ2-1	TGTGCCAGCAGCTCGACGACAGGGGGGGGCAGTGAGCAGTTCTTC	CASSSTTGGGSEQFF
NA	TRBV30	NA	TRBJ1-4	TGTGCCTGGAGTAAATTCAGCGGGGTATATGAAAAACTGTTTTTT	CAWSKFSGVYEKLFF
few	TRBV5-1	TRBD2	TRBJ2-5	TGCGCCAGCAGCTTGGAGGCTAGCGGGATGGGAGAGACCCAGTACTTC	CASSLEASGMGETQYF
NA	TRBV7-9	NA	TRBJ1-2	TGTGCCAGCAGCACTGGGACACCAAGACGCTATGGCTACACCTTC	CASSTGTPRRYGYTF